This passage covers 20 T cell receptor beta chains from one sample sequenced in a study of Graves' ophthalmopathy and Graves' hyperthyroidism. From RNA, the CDR3 regions of TCR beta chains were amplified and sequenced. HTBI primers were employed in first-round RT-PCR, then a second-round multiplex PCR followed. From the multiplex PCR reads, TCRdb called clonotypes with MiXCR, one entry per CDR3 protein. The table lists over a million distinct CDR3 sequences, around a third of them singletons. Sequences were obtained from peripheral blood or thyroid tissue (not recorded which). The receptors stem from an adult man with Graves' hyperthyroidism.

The rearrangement links TRBV20-1 to TRBJ1-6, with a tentative D call TRBD1 (5 bases). Trimming pared 3 bases from V and 10 bases from J, leaving 10 bases between. Germline CDR1 and CDR2: DFQATT and SNEGSKA (reference sequence). The CDR3 sequence is 12 residues long. The CDR3 region is CSARVDSSPLHF. The CDR3 region has the DNA TGCAGTGCTAGGGTCGACAGCTCACCCCTCCACTTT.

This clonotype occurred a few times. J is TRBJ2-2 and V is TRBV5-6, with TRBD1 matching over 10 bases. This CDR3 is 16 amino acids long. Germline V gene sequence: CDR1 SGHDT, CDR2 YYEEEE. Trimming removed 6 bases from V and 1 base from J; junction bases left unmatched: 6. The CDR3 region is CASNVDRGRNTGELFF. CDR3 nucleotides: TGTGCCAGCAACGTCGACAGGGGGCGGAACACCGGGGAGCTGTTTTTT.

V usage is TRBV25-1 and J usage is TRBJ1-1, with D hard to call. V was trimmed by 5 bases and J by 3 bases, leaving 10 bases between them. The CDR3 length is 13 residues. Germline CDR1 MGHDK, CDR2 SYGVNS. CDR3 DNA sequence: TGTGCCAGCAGTAAAGTTGGGCACACTGAAGCTTTCTTT. Its translation: CASSKVGHTEAFF.

The sample holds many counts of this clonotype. This sequence joins TRBV14 and TRBJ2-7, with no clear D. CDR3 length: 12 residues. Trimming took off 4 bases at V and 4 bases at J, with 8 bases between the two ends. Germline V gene data show CDR1 as SGHDN and CDR2 as FVKESK. CDR3 DNA sequence: TGTGCCAGCAGCCCACACCATTACGAGCAGTACTTC. Residues: CASSPHHYEQYF.

This clonotype was seen repeatedly, ten times or more. This chain connects TRBV11-2 to TRBJ2-5; 7 nucleotides agree with TRBD1. The V and J ends lost 4 bases and 3 bases, in that order; junction bases with no gene match: 11. CDR3 length: 16 amino acids. CDR1 and CDR2 from the germline V gene are SGHAT and FQNNGV. In DNA form, the CDR3 reads TGTGCCAGCAGCTCCATCCAAGGGGGCGGAAAAGAGACCCAGTACTTC. It codes for CASSSIQGGGKETQYF.

This clonotype was seen repeatedly, ten times or more. The genes are TRBV2 and TRBJ1-1; D is possibly TRBD1 (5 bases). Germline values: CDR1 SNHLY, CDR2 FYNNEI. The CDR3 spans 13 residues. Trimming cost V 3 bases and J 4 bases, with 9 bases left between them. Here the CDR3 DNA reads TGTGCCAGCAGTGAGGAGGGGCTCACTGAAGCTTTCTTT. Its protein product is CASSEEGLTEAFF. The full variable domain, its missing parts supplied by reference TRBV2 and TRBJ1-1, is EPEVTQTPSHQVTQMGQEVILRCVPISNHLYFYWYRQILGQKVEFLVSFYNNEISEKSEIFDDQFSVERPDGSNFTLKIRSTKLEDSAMYFCASSEEGLTEAFFGQGTRLTVV.

The rearrangement uses TRBV29-1 and TRBJ1-1, with TRBD1 identical over 7 bases. Germline loops: CDR1 SQVTM, CDR2 ANQGSEA. The CDR3 has 15 amino acids. J lost 0 bases, V lost 6 bases, and 10 bases had no gene match. As DNA, the CDR3 is TGCAGCGTAGTGCAGGGGGGTCGCATGAACACTGAAGCTTTCTTT. Translating it yields CSVVQGGRMNTEAFF.

This clonotype was counted between two and nine times. The chain joins TRBV20-1 to TRBJ2-7, with TRBD2 matching over 8 bases. V lost 4 bases to trimming and J lost 3 bases; unmatched junction nucleotides: 8. Germline-derived CDR1 and CDR2 are DFQATT and SNEGSKA (reference sequence). The CDR3 contains 14 residues. Here the CDR3 DNA reads TGCAGTGCTAAACGGACTAGCAGGGGCTACGAGCAGTACTTC. Its translation: CSAKRTSRGYEQYF.

The genes are TRBV6-5 and TRBJ1-5; D not resolved. CDR1 is MNHEY, CDR2 SVGAGI, per germline. Trimming removed 5 bases at V and 6 bases at J, with 14 bases between. This CDR3 is 14 amino acids long. CDR3 bases: TGTGCCAGCAGTCCCCAAATTTTTGGTCAGCCCCAGCATTTT. Residues: CASSPQIFGQPQHF.

This chain joins TRBV7-9 and TRBJ2-5; 7 bases fit TRBD2. The V gene end was trimmed by 5 bases and the J gene end by 3 bases; junction bases not matched to a gene: 15. Germline V gene sequence: CDR1 SEHNR, CDR2 FQNEAQ (reference sequence). The CDR3 totals 17 residues. This CDR3 reads CASSPRWRESLEETQYF. The CDR3 nucleotides are TGTGCCAGCAGCCCGAGATGGCGGGAGAGTCTGGAAGAGACCCAGTACTTC.

As for this clonotype: A much larger clone differs from this one at a single base, so this may be a read error. V gene TRBV7-9 combines with J gene TRBJ1-1; the match to TRBD1 covers 10 bases. The V gene's germline CDR1 is SEHNR and CDR2 FQNEAQ (reference sequence). V dropped 3 bases and J dropped 1; count of bases not matched to a gene: 5. This CDR3 has 16 amino acids. Here the CDR3 reads CASSFPGTGANTEAFF. As DNA, the CDR3 is TGTGCCAGCAGCTTCCCCGGGACAGGGGCGAACACTGAAGCTTTCTTT.

This clonotype has a count of ten or more. This chain connects TRBV7-6 to TRBJ2-7; 8 bases map to TRBD2. V was pared by 1 base and J by 4 bases, with 6 bases of the junction left unmatched. This CDR3 has 15 amino acids. The V gene's germline CDR1 is SGHVS and CDR2 FNYEAQ. CDR3 residues: CASSLETSALYEQYF. CDR3 DNA sequence: TGTGCCAGCAGCTTAGAGACTAGCGCCCTATACGAGCAGTACTTC.

This clonotype showed up just a few times. CDR3: CASSPTQEETQYF. For the CDR3, the DNA is TGTGCCAGCAGTCCAACCCAGGAAGAGACCCAGTACTTC. The chain carries TRBV9 and TRBJ2-5; D call uncertain. The V gene's germline CDR1 is SGDLS and CDR2 YYNGEE. This CDR3 is built from 13 residues. V dropped 5 bases and J dropped 3 bases, with 11 bases sitting between them.

This clonotype has just a few counts. J is TRBJ1-6 and V is TRBV6-6, with 8 bases lining up with TRBD1. Germline assignment: CDR1 MNHNY and CDR2 SVGAGI (reference sequence). This CDR3 spans 18 amino acids. The V gene end was trimmed by 6 bases and the J gene end by 0 bases; junction bases not matched to a gene: 10. The CDR3 here is CASSSLRQGSSYNSPLHF. CDR3 bases: TGTGCCAGCAGCTCCCTCCGACAGGGGAGCTCCTATAATTCACCCCTCCACTTT.

This clonotype was seen a few times. The DNA of the CDR3 is TGTGCCAGCAGTGAATATAGGGGGATGAACACTGAAGCTTTCTTT. This gives the protein CASSEYRGMNTEAFF. J is TRBJ1-1 and V is TRBV25-1; possibly TRBD1 for D (6 bases). Germline loops: CDR1 MGHDK, CDR2 SYGVNS. Between the trimmed V and J ends, which lost 0 bases and 0 bases, there was a span of 8 bases. The CDR3 has 15 amino acids.

This clonotype showed up many times. The V gene is TRBV12-3 or TRBV12-4, the J gene TRBJ2-7, with D perhaps matching TRBD2 (6 bases). This CDR3 contains 14 residues. Trimming removed 3 bases from V and 1 base from J, with 10 bases in between. CDR3 DNA: TGTGCCAGCAGTTTTGACGGGAGTTCCTACGAGCAGTACTTC. Amino acid sequence: CASSFDGSSYEQYF.

This clonotype was observed once. A read error may be the cause here, since a much bigger clone is one base away. V usage is TRBV29-1 and J usage is TRBJ2-2; D is uncertain. The ends were cut back, 3 bases at V and 3 bases at J, with 8 bases in the middle. The germline CDR1 and CDR2 sequences are SQVTM and ANQGSEA. This CDR3 region has 13 residues. Here the CDR3 reads CSVDSWDTGELFF. Here the CDR3 DNA reads TGCAGCGTTGATAGTTGGGACACCGGGGAGCTGTTTTTT.

This clonotype was seen ten or more times. The chain carries TRBV7-9 and TRBJ2-7; either TRBD1 or TRBD2 may supply D (5 bases each). Per germline, CDR1 SEHNR and CDR2 FQNEAQ (reference sequence). There are 13 residues in the CDR3. Trimming shortened V by 5 bases and J by 6 bases, and 14 bases separated the two germline ends. DNA for the CDR3: TGTGCCAGCAGCCCTAAAACGGGACCCGAGCAGTACTTC. Protein sequence: CASSPKTGPEQYF.

The table lists this clonotype with many counts. The germline gene is not matched at one end of the junction; a read error may be the cause. The gene calls are TRBV4-3 and TRBJ2-5, with TRBD2 matching 12 bases. Germline CDR1 LGHNA, CDR2 YSLEER. The CDR3 has 16 residues. Here the CDR3 DNA reads TGTGCCAGTAGCCCTGGACTAGCGGGACCCCAAGAGACCCAGTACTTC. Translated, it gives CASSPGLAGPQETQYF.

Turning to this clonotype: Just one base apart from a much larger clone, this may be a read error. The V gene is TRBV20-1, the J gene TRBJ1-4; the D is unclear. Per the germline V gene, CDR1 is DFQATT and CDR2 is SNEGSKA (reference sequence). The CDR3 is made up of 12 amino acids. As DNA, the CDR3 is TGCGGTGCTAGACTACCTCGGGAAAAACTGTTTTTT. Its translation is CGARLPREKLFF.